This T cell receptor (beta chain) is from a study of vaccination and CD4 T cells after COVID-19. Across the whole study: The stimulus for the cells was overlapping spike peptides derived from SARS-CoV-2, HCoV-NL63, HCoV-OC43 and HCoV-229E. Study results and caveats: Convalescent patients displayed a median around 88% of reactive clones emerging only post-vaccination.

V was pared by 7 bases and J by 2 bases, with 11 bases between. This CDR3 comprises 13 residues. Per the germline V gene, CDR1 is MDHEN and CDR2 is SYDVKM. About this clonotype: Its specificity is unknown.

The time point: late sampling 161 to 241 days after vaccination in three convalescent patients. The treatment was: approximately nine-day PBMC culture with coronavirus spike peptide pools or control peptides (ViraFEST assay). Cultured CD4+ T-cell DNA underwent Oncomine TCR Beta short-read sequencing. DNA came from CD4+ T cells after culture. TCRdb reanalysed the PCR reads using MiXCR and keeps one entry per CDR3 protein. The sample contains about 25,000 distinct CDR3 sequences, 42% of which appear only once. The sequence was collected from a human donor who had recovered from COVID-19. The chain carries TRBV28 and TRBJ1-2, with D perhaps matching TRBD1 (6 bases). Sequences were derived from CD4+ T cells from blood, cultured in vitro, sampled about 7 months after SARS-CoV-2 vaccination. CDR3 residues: CASIQGRNYGYTF. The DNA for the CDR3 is TGTGCCAGCATTCAGGGGCGGAACTATGGCTACACCTTC.